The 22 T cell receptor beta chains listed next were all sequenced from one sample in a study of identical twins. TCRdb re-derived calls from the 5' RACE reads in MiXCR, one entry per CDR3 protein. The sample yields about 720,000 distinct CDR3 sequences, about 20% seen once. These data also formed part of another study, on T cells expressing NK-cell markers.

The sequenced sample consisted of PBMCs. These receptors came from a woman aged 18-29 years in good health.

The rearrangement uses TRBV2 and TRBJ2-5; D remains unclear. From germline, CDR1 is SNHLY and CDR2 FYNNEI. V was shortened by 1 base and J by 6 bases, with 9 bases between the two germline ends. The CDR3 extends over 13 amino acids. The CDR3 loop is CASSEDIVKTQYF. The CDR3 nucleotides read TGTGCCAGCAGTGAAGATATTGTCAAGACCCAGTACTTC.

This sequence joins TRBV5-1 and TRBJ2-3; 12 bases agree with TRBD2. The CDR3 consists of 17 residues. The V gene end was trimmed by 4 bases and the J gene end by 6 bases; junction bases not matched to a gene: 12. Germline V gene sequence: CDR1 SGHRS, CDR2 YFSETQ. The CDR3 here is CASSLDLAGGPGDTQYF. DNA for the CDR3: TGCGCCAGCAGCCTGGATCTAGCGGGAGGGCCGGGTGATACGCAGTATTTT.

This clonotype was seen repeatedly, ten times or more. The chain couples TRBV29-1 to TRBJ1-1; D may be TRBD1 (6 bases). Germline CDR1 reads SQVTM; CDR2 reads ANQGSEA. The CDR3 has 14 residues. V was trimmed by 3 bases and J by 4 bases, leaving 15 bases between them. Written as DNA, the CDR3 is TGCAGCGTTGATAAGGGGGGCCTCGGCACTGAAGCTTTCTTT. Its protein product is CSVDKGGLGTEAFF. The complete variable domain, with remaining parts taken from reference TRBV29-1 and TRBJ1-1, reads SAVISQKPSRDICQRGTSLTIQCQVDSQVTMMFWYRQQPGQSLTLIATANQGSEATYESGFVIDKFPISRPNLTFSTLTVSNMSPEDSSIYLCSVDKGGLGTEAFFGQGTRLTVV.

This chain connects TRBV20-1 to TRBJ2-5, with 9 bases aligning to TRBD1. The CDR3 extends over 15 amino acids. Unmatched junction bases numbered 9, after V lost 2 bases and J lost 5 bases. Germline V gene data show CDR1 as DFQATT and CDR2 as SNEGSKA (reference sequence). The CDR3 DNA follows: TGCAGTGCTAGACCCCCGACAGGGGGTCAGGAGACCCAGTACTTC. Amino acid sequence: CSARPPTGGQETQYF.

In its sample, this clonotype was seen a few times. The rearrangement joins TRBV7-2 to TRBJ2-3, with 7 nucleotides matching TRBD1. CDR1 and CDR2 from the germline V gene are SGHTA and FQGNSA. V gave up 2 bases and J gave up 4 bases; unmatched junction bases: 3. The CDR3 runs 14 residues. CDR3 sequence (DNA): TGTGCCAGCAGCTTAAGGGGGCCCGCAGATACGCAGTATTTT. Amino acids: CASSLRGPADTQYF.

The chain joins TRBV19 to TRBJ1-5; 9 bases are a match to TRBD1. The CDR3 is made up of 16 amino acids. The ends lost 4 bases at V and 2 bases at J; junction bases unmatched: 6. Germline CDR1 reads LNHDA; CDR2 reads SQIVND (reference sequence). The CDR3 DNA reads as TGTGCCAGTAGTAAACCGGGACAGGGTGGCAATCAGCCCCAGCATTTT. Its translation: CASSKPGQGGNQPQHF. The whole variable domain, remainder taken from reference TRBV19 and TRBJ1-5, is DGGITQSPKYLFRKEGQNVTLSCEQNLNHDAMYWYRQDPGQGLRLIYYSQIVNDFQKGDIAEGYSVSREKKESFPLTVTSAQKNPTAFYLCASSKPGQGGNQPQHFGDGTRLSIL.

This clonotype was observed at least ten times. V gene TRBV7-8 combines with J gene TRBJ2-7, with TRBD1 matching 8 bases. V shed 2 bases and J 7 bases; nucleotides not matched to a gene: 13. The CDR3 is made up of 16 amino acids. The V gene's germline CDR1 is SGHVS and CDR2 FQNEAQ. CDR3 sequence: CASSLFYPDRDGEQYF. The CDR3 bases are TGTGCCAGCAGCTTATTTTACCCGGACAGGGACGGAGAGCAGTACTTC.

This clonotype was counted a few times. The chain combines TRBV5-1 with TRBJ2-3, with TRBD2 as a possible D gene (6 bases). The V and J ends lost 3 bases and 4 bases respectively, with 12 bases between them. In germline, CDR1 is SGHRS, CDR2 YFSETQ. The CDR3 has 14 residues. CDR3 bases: TGCGCCAGCAGCTCGGGGGTACAAGCAGATACGCAGTATTTT. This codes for CASSSGVQADTQYF.

CDR3: CASSQDTPGVSGELFF. The CDR3 coding sequence is TGTGCCAGCAGCCAAGATACTCCGGGTGTCTCCGGGGAGCTGTTTTTT. This chain links TRBV14 with TRBJ2-2; the D is unclear. The CDR3 contains 16 residues. V lost 0 bases, J lost 6 bases, and 14 bases lay in between. Germline CDR1 SGHDN, CDR2 FVKESK. The full variable domain, with the rest looked up from reference TRBV14 and TRBJ2-2, is EAGVTQFPSHSVIEKGQTVTLRCDPISGHDNLYWYRRVMGKEIKFLLHFVKESKQDESGMPNNRFLAERTGGTYSTLKVQPAELEDSGVYFCASSQDTPGVSGELFFGEGSRLTVL.

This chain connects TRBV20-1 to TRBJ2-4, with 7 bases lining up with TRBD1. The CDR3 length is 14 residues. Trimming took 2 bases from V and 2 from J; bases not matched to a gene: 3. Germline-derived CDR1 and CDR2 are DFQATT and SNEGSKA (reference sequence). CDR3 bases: TGCAGTGCTAGAACGGGACAGTCCAAAAACATTCAGTACTTC. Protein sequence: CSARTGQSKNIQYF.

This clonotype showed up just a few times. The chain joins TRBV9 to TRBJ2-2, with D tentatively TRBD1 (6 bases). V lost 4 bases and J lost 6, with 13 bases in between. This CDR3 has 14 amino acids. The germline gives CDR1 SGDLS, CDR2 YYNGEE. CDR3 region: CASSTNRDAGELFF. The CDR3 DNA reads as TGTGCCAGCAGCACTAACAGGGATGCCGGGGAGCTGTTTTTT.

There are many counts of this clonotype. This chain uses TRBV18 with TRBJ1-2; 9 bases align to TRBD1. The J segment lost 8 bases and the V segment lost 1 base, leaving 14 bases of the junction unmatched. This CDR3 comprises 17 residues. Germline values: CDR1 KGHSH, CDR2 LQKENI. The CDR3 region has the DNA TGTGCCAGCTCACCACTGACCCCGGGACAGGGAGAGTACGGCTACACCTTC. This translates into CASSPLTPGQGEYGYTF.

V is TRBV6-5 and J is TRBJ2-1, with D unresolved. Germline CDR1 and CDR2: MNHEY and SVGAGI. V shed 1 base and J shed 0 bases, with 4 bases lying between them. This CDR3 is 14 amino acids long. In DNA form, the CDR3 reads TGTGCCAGCAGTTACTTAAGCTCCTACAATGAGCAGTTCTTC. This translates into CASSYLSSYNEQFF.

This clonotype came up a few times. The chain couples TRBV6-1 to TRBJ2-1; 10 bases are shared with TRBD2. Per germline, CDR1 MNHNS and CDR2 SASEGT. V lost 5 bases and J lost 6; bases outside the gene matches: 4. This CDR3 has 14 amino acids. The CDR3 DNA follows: TGTGCCAGCAGTCCTAGCGGGGGATTCAATGAGCAGTTCTTC. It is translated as CASSPSGGFNEQFF.

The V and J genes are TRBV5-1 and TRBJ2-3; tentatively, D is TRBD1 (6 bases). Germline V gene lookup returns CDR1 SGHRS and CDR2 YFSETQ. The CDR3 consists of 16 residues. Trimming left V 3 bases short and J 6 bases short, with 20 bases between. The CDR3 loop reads CASSYSGTPSGDTQYF. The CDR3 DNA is TGCGCCAGCAGCTACTCCGGGACACCATCGGGGGATACGCAGTATTTT.

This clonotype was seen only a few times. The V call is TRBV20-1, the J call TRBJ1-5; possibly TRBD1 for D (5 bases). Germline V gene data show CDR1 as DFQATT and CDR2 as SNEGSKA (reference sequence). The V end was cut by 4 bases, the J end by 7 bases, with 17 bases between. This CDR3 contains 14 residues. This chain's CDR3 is CSAIRWGGGQPQHF. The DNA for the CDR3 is TGCAGTGCTATTAGGTGGGGGGGAGGGCAGCCCCAGCATTTT.

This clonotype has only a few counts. CDR3 bases: TGTGCCAGCAGTGAATATCGCGGGGGGGCAGCCGATACGCAGTATTTT. This gives the protein CASSEYRGGAADTQYF. The V gene is TRBV25-1, the J gene TRBJ2-3, with 9 bases matching TRBD2. The J segment lost 6 bases and the V segment lost 0 bases, leaving 7 bases of the junction unmatched. Germline loops: CDR1 MGHDK, CDR2 SYGVNS. This CDR3 spans 16 amino acids.

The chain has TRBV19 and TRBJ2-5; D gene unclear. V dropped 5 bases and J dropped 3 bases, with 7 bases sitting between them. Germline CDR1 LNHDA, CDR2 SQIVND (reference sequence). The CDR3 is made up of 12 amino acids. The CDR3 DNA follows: TGTGCCAGTAGTCACTTAAAAGAGACCCAGTACTTC. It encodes CASSHLKETQYF.

Here the CDR3 reads CASSLNKREGEDTQYF. As DNA, the CDR3 is TGTGCCAGCAGCTTAAACAAGCGGGAGGGGGAAGATACGCAGTATTTT. The chain is built from TRBV7-7 and TRBJ2-3; 10 bases match TRBD2. Germline CDR1 is SSHAT and CDR2 is FNYEAQ (reference sequence). The junction had 7 bases not matched to a gene; V was cut back by 2 bases and J by 5 bases. The CDR3 has 16 residues.

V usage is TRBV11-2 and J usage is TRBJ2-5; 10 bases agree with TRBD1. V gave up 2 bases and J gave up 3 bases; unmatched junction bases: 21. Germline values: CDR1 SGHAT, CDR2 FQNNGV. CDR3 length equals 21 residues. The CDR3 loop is CASSLSWMRYHDRGQEETQYF. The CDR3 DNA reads TGTGCCAGCAGCTTATCCTGGATGCGTTATCACGACAGGGGGCAAGAAGAGACCCAGTACTTC. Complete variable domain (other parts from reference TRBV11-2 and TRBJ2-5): EAGVAQSPRYKIIEKRQSVAFWCNPISGHATLYWYQQILGQGPKLLIQFQNNGVVDDSQLPKDRFSAERLKGVDSTLKIQPAKLEDSAVYLCASSLSWMRYHDRGQEETQYFGPGTRLLVL.

The CDR3 loop reads CASSLTKSGTAEAFF. CDR3 coding DNA: TGTGCCAGCAGCCTGACAAAATCGGGTACGGCTGAAGCTTTCTTT. This chain uses TRBV7-9 with TRBJ1-1; D not certain. V was shortened by 5 bases and J by 6 bases, with 19 bases between the two germline ends. In germline, CDR1 is SEHNR, CDR2 FQNEAQ (reference sequence). The CDR3 length is 15 residues.

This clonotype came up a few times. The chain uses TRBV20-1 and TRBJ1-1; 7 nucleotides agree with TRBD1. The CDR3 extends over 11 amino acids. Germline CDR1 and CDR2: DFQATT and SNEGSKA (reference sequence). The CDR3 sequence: CRGDSNTEAFF. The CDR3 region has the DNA TGCAGGGGGGACAGCAACACTGAAGCTTTCTTT.